Listed below are T cell receptor beta chains from one sample, sequenced in a study of T cells after posttransplantation cyclophosphamide. TCRdb keeps only in-frame clones here, not all; method: immunoSEQ multiplex PCR. The table records 5,500 to 6,500 clones, around four fifths of them present only once. This specimen was CD8+ T cells sorted from PBMCs, taken about 1,500 days after allogeneic stem cell transplant with posttransplant cyclophosphamide. The receptor source for this set is a female patient in her 50s who received an allogeneic stem cell transplant from a related donor, was CMV-positive, and had no GVHD. Some T cells may arise from the graft donor. Both conserved end residues are part of each CDR3. Fields, in order: clone size, J gene, V gene, D gene, CDR3 DNA, CDR3 protein. A D gene is named only where the DNA matches it firmly. Size is stated for part of the rows, as once, few or many counts, or as a class when the clone is expanded.

- TRBJ2-5 TRBV7-8 - TGTGCCAGCAGAAACCTAGCGCTCCAAGAGACCCAGTACTTC CASRNLALQETQYF
few TRBJ1-1 TRBV7-8 - TGTGCCAGTGGGCGGGAACGGGGTACTGAAGCTTTCTTT CASGRERGTEAFF
once TRBJ1-2 TRBV13 - TGTGCCAGCAGCTTACAGATCCGCCCCGGCTACACCTTC CASSLQIRPGYTF
once TRBJ2-7 TRBV2 - TGTGCCAGAGGTAAACAGGGACGGTACGAGCAGTACTTC CARGKQGRYEQYF
- TRBJ2-7 TRBV10-2 TRBD2 TGCGCCAGCAGTGAGTCGCTAGCGGAAAGATACGAGCAGTACTTC CASSESLAERYEQYF
- TRBJ2-5 TRBV7-6 TRBD2 TGTGCCAGCAGCCGGACGTGGAGGGCGGGGGATCAAGAGACCCAGTACTTC CASSRTWRAGDQETQYF
- TRBJ2-7 TRBV6-5 - TGTGCCAGCAGGGTGGGGGCTTACTACGAGCAGTACTTC CASRVGAYYEQYF
- TRBJ2-1 TRBV9 TRBD2 TGTGCCAGCAGCGGGACTAGCGGCTACAATGAGCAGTTCTTC CASSGTSGYNEQFF
- TRBJ2-2 TRBV7-2 TRBD2 TGTGCCAGCAGCTTATCCGGTCTAGCGGGTACTACCGGGGAGCTGTTTTTT CASSLSGLAGTTGELFF
- TRBJ2-7 TRBV28 - TGTGCCAGCAGTTACTTGATGGGACAACCGATCTCCTACGAGCAGTACTTC CASSYLMGQPISYEQYF
- TRBJ2-7 TRBV27 - TGTGCCAGCAACTCGGGAAGTGGGGTTTTAGAGCAGTACTTC CASNSGSGVLEQYF
- TRBJ1-5 TRBV6-5 - TGTGCCAGCAGTTTGGCTCTCAATCAGCCCCAGCATTTT CASSLALNQPQHF
- TRBJ2-1 TRBV7-6 TRBD2 TGTGCCAGCAGCTTAGGGACTAGCGGGAGTTACAATGAGCAGTTCTTC CASSLGTSGSYNEQFF
- TRBJ2-5 TRBV27 - TGTGCCAGCAGTTTATCACGGGAGACCCAGTACTTC CASSLSRETQYF
once TRBJ2-7 TRBV7-9 TRBD1 TGTGCCAGCAGCTTAGTGATCGGGACAGTCTACGAGCAGTACTTC CASSLVIGTVYEQYF
- TRBJ1-4 TRBV11-3 TRBD1 TGTGCCAGCAGCTTAGAGAGGGGACAGGTTGAAAAACTGTTTTTT CASSLERGQVEKLFF
- TRBJ1-5 TRBV30 TRBD1 TGTGCCCAGGGGGGTGGAGGCAATCAGCCCCAGCATTTT CAQGGGGNQPQHF
- TRBJ2-2 TRBV11-1 - TGTGCCAGCAGCTTAAATCCGCAGTGGAACACCGGGGAGCTGTTTTTT CASSLNPQWNTGELFF
- TRBJ2-7 TRBV4-3 TRBD1 TGCGCCAGCAGCCGCGACAGGGTAGATCGCGAGCAGTACTTC CASSRDRVDREQYF
- TRBJ2-1 TRBV21-1 - TGTGCCAGCAGCAACCCCACTAGCGGGAGGCCCTCCAACAGCGACAATGAGCAGTTCTTC CASSNPTSGRPSNSDNEQFF
- TRBJ2-2 TRBV9 - TGTGCCAGCAGCGTAACCAAGACGGGTTCGAACACCGGGGAGCTGTTTTTT CASSVTKTGSNTGELFF
- TRBJ2-7 TRBV11-2 - TGTGCCAGCAGCTTACCCGGGGTTCTGAGGTACGAGCAGTACTTC CASSLPGVLRYEQYF
once TRBJ2-5 TRBV6-1 - TGTGCCAGCAGTCAAGCTGCGGACTTTGGGGAGACCCAGTACTTC CASSQAADFGETQYF